This paragraph covers one TCR beta chain sequence. Its specificity is not known. This specimen belongs to a study of shared clonotypes between healthy human individuals. Study-wide results and limits: A small donor pool kept down the genetic and exposure-history diversity that was represented. Shared clonotypes: about 4.6% naive CD4, under 4% naive CD8, about 2.5% memory CD4, around 0.4% memory CD8. Generally, naive subsets (rather than memory subsets) showed larger estimated richness.

Several immunoSEQ plates held equal portions of the genomic DNA taken from each subset. The repertoire was sequenced with immunoSEQ multiplex PCR; TCRdb's copy has only in-frame clones and lacks some. The table has roughly 2,500,000 clones, under 95% seen once; the top ten hold 0.36%. J gave up 4 bases and V 2 bases, and 11 bases lay outside the gene matches. Germline lookup yields CDR1 SGHTA and CDR2 FQGNSA. The CDR3 is 17 residues long. Sample: naive CD4+ T cells from PBMCs. Subset denoted: CD45RA+ positively selected. The chain uses TRBV7-2 and TRBJ2-3; TRBD2 aligns across 8 bases. This clonotype was obtained from a man younger than 30 in good health. Some clones in this sample may be carry-over from other donors' samples. The CDR3 DNA reads TGTGCCAGCAGCTTAACTGTGGCGGGAGGCGGGCCAGATACGCAGTATTTT. Amino acids: CASSLTVAGGGPDTQYF.